What follows is one TCR beta chain and its context. Its cognate antigen has yet to be identified. There are no base qualities to consult, and no much larger clone falls within one base. The data belong to a study of OX40 agonist ivuxolimab in advanced cancers. Broadly, across the study: Ivuxolimab was an agonistic, fully human IgG2 monoclonal antibody directed against OX40 (CD134), a costimulatory receptor. The dose-escalation cohort was around 83% male with a mean age of about 54 years, ranging from roughly 23 to 90. Three dose-escalation patients achieved partial responses, one with hepatocellular carcinoma and two with cutaneous melanoma. The point of sequencing TCRbeta in the periphery was to test whether ivuxolimab changed TCR sequence diversity and drove clonal T-cell expansion. The paper reports the monotherapy dose-escalation portion (N = 52 patients) of the phase I ivuxolimab trial. Intravenous ivuxolimab was administered to patients every 2 weeks at six dose levels: 0.01, 0.1, 0.3, 1.5, 3 and 10 mg/kg. Of the roughly 53 patients in dose escalation, about 20 had hepatocellular carcinoma, around 15 had melanoma, 9 had renal cell carcinoma and 9 had head and neck cancer. Prior anti-PD-1, anti-PD-L1 or anti-CTLA-4 therapy was permitted, and checkpoint inhibitors had been received by around 40% of dose-escalation patients. Results the study describes overall, beyond this receptor: Partial responders in the 0.1-3.0 mg/kg groups had among the lowest normalized peripheral clonal expansion, especially among CD8+ T cells. Low levels of normalized T-cell clonal expansion were also shown by some nonresponding patients. The antigen specificity of the clonally expanded peripheral T cells was not determined. Clonal expansion of both CD4+ and CD8+ blood T cells was observed from baseline to week 6 at doses 0.1 to 3.0 mg/kg. After ivuxolimab, more expanded clones were found on average in CD8+ T cells than in CD4+ T cells.

Taken from cysteine to phenylalanine, the CDR3 has 15 residues. Of the read, only the CDR3 DNA is kept; its 45 bases are in frame from base 1. From the germline V gene, CDR1 is SGHTA and CDR2 is FQGNSA. V is pared back by 1 base and J by 9 bases, with 18 bases lying between the germline termini. The trial excluded patients who had a history of autoimmune disease or who were on systemic immunosuppression. Peripheral blood for TCR sequencing was collected from all dose cohorts at baseline, on cycle 4 day 1, and on cycle 7 day 1. Samples were obtained from an open-label, multicenter, first-in-human phase I dose-escalation trial of ivuxolimab. The trial enrolled adults with locally advanced or metastatic head and neck squamous cell, hepatocellular, melanoma or renal cell carcinoma. Before TCR sequencing, CD4+ T cells and CD8+ T cells from peripheral blood were sorted into separate populations. For sequencing of the TCRbeta CDR3 region, genomic DNA was extracted from the sorted cells. TCRbeta CDR3 regions were sequenced using the immunoSEQ Assay. TCRdb holds this immuneACCESS table with in-frame rearrangements only. Some clones are missing; in checked studies, unresolved V genes explain under half, and the rest has no known cause. The sample has approximately 68,000 clones on record, more than 70% of them singletons. Roughly 2% of the sample lies in the top ten.

The rearrangement combines TRBV7-2 with TRBJ1-2; perhaps TRBD1 is the D gene, with 5 bases matching. The specimen was CD4+ or CD8+ T cells sorted from blood, collected in a trial of the OX40 agonist ivuxolimab. This TCR came from an adult with an advanced solid tumor such as melanoma, head and neck, liver or kidney cancer. The DNA reads TGTGCCAGCAGCTTAGACCGCCAGGGAGCCCGACGCTACACCTTC. It encodes CASSLDRQGARRYTF. The CDR3 plus the reference TRBV7-2 and TRBJ1-2 genes for the other parts give the full variable domain: GAGVSQSPSNKVTEKGKDVELRCDPISGHTALYWYRQSLGQGLEFLIYFQGNSAPDKSGLPSDRFSAERTGGSVSTLTIQRTQQEDSAVYLCASSLDRQGARRYTFGSGTRLTVV.